The T cell receptor beta chain under discussion was sequenced for a study of OX40 agonist ivuxolimab in advanced cancers. Broader study findings: With doses of 0.1 to 3.0 mg/kg, CD4+ and CD8+ blood T cells had undergone clonal expansion by week 6.

The V end lost 2 bases, the J end lost 1 base, and 15 bases lay between the germline ends. This CDR3 comprises 16 residues. The germline gives CDR1 SGHNT, CDR2 YYREEE (reference sequence). Measured with immunoSEQ multiplex PCR; TCRdb has only the in-frame clones, and not every one. This sample has around 76,000 clones, with around 82% found just once. With regard to this clone: Its antigen remains unknown.

Exclusion of a patient followed from autoimmune disease history or systemic immunosuppression. The sampling schedule covered blood at baseline, cycle 4 day 1, and cycle 7 day 1. The clonotype comes from an adult with an advanced solid tumor such as melanoma, head and neck, liver or kidney cancer. V is TRBV5-4 and J is TRBJ2-5; D is unresolved. The source material was CD4+ or CD8+ T cells sorted from blood, sampled in a trial of the OX40 agonist ivuxolimab. CDR3 sequence: CASSLMDSRTQETQYF. CDR3 nucleotide sequence: TGTGCCAGCAGCTTAATGGATAGCAGAACCCAAGAGACCCAGTACTTC.